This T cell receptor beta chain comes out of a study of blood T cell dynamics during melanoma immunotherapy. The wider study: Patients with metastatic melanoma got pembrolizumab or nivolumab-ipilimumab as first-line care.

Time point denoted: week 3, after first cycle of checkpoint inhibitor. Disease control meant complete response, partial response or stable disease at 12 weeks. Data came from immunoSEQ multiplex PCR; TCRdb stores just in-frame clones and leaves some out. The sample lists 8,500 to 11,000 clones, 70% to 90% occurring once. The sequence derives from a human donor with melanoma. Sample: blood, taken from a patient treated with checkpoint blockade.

The CDR3 loop reads CAISETSGAPGYNEQFF. The CDR3 DNA sequence: TGTGCCATCAGTGAAACTAGCGGGGCCCCCGGTTACAATGAGCAGTTCTTC. The V gene is TRBV10-3, the J gene TRBJ2-1, with 10 bases that match TRBD2. CDR3 length equals 17 residues. Per the germline V gene, CDR1 is ENHRY and CDR2 is SYGVKD. J lost 4 bases, V lost 3 bases, and 9 bases had no gene match.